This TCR beta chain was retrieved from a study of a mutant IDH1 vaccine in newly diagnosed glioma. On the study more broadly: Treatment recipients were about 60% male and about 40% female, and their mean age was roughly 44 years. Patients were pretreated with radiotherapy, temozolomide, or both, mostly both. Overall study findings and caveats: The study observed vaccine-induced immune responses in 85% to 95% of patients. Variations in leading peripheral T cell clonotypes appeared to have no connection with pseudoprogression.

Measured with immunoSEQ multiplex PCR; TCRdb has only the in-frame clones, and not every one. The table shows over 80,000 clones, with about 90% occurring only once. Time point noted: baseline, week 1 (first vaccination visit). As for treatment: pre-vaccination baseline after standard-of-care therapy. Details on this clone: Its specificity is not known.

V was shortened by 3 bases and J by 5 bases, with 8 bases between the two germline ends. The CDR3 length is 12 residues. Germline V gives CDR1 MDHEN, CDR2 SYDVKM. The chain carries TRBV28 and TRBJ2-7; no clear D. Sequencing was performed on PBMCs, taken from a glioma patient treated with radiotherapy, temozolomide or both. This receptor was identified in a woman aged 45-65 years with glioma. Written as DNA, the CDR3 is TGTGCCAGCAGTTTTGGGGTGCACGAGCAGTACTTC. This codes for CASSFGVHEQYF.